Following are 17 T cell receptor beta chains from one sample sequenced in a study of beta chain features in type 1 diabetes. Study observations and caveats: Shortening of TCRB CDR3s, moderate but significant, appeared in all four CD4+ subsets of Type 1 diabetes patients.

No cognate antigen is known for these TCRs. Of the isolated RNA, all was reverse transcribed, and so the sequenced material was expressed TCRB transcripts. Profiling relied on immunoSEQ multiplex PCR, and the TCRdb table lists in-frame clones only, not all of them. The sample yields hundreds of thousands of clones, under 15% seen once. Sequencing was done on a sample of naive CD4+ T cells from blood. The receptors derive from a man aged 18 to 29 with type 1 diabetes.

This chain connects TRBV30 to TRBJ1-1, with TRBD1 identical over 7 bases. The CDR3 spans 15 residues. With 1 base clipped from V and 5 bases from J, the junction kept 10 bases outside the gene matches. Germline assignment: CDR1 GTSNPN and CDR2 SVGIG (reference sequence). Here the CDR3 DNA reads TGTGCCTGGAGTGGACAGGGCTTGCGTAGTACTGAAGCTTTCTTT. Amino acid sequence: CAWSGQGLRSTEAFF.

The chain is built from TRBV27 and TRBJ2-1; the D gene is possibly TRBD1 (6 bases). V was pared by 4 bases and J by 6 bases, with 10 bases between. Germline V gene sequence: CDR1 MNHEY, CDR2 SMNVEV (reference sequence). The CDR3 sequence is 13 residues long. This CDR3 is CASSSDRSNEQFF. CDR3 sequence (DNA): TGTGCCAGCAGTTCCGACAGGTCCAATGAGCAGTTCTTC.

The J gene is TRBJ1-2, the V gene TRBV19; 10 bases match TRBD1. The germline CDR1 and CDR2 sequences are LNHDA and SQIVND (reference sequence). With V trimmed by 3 bases and J by 5 bases, 12 bases remained unmatched. CDR3 size: 17 residues. CDR3 in amino acids: CASSMGNLPGQGYGYTF. The CDR3 bases are TGTGCCAGTAGTATGGGTAACTTACCGGGACAGGGGTATGGCTACACCTTC.

The V and J genes are TRBV4-1 and TRBJ2-1; D is possibly TRBD2 (6 bases). The germline V and J ends were trimmed by 0 bases and 6 bases, with 12 bases remaining between them. There are 15 residues in the CDR3. Germline V gives CDR1 MGHRA, CDR2 YSYEKL. CDR3 sequence: CASSQEEGAVNEQFF. DNA for the CDR3: TGCGCCAGCAGCCAAGAGGAGGGAGCGGTCAATGAGCAGTTCTTC.

Only a few counts were recorded for this clone. This chain joins TRBV27 and TRBJ2-2; 7 positions match TRBD1. Germline V CDR1 and CDR2: MNHEY, SMNVEV (reference sequence). Trimming cost V 4 bases and J 5 bases; bases outside gene matches: 7. The CDR3 consists of 15 residues. The CDR3 sequence: CASSSTGKGTGELFF. The CDR3 coding sequence is TGTGCCAGCAGTTCGACAGGGAAGGGGACCGGGGAGCTGTTTTTT.

This clone has a handful of counts. Different DNA sequences within this sample yield the same CDR3. The J gene is TRBJ2-7, the V gene TRBV18; no firm D call. Germline V CDR1 and CDR2: KGHSH, LQKENI. V was cut by 3 bases and J by 5 bases, with 5 bases left in between. CDR3 length: 11 residues. In DNA form, the CDR3 reads TGTGCCAGCTCACCGAGAGACGAGCAGTACTTC. Protein sequence: CASSPRDEQYF.

This clone was recorded a few times. Other DNA sequences in the same sample also yield this CDR3. The gene calls are TRBV30 and TRBJ1-2; tentatively, D is TRBD1 (5 bases). The ends were cut back, 0 bases at V and 4 bases at J, with 12 bases in the middle. This CDR3 comprises 14 residues. Germline CDR1 and CDR2: GTSNPN and SVGIG (reference sequence). The CDR3 DNA reads as TGTGCCTGGAGTGTACTTGGGGGGATCTATGGCTACACCTTC. Translating gives CAWSVLGGIYGYTF.

This clone turned up a few times. V gene TRBV7-9 combines with J gene TRBJ2-2; no clear D. Germline values: CDR1 SEHNR, CDR2 FQNEAQ (reference sequence). The V end lost 5 bases, the J end lost 1 base, and 11 bases lay between the germline ends. The CDR3 consists of 15 residues. The CDR3 DNA follows: TGTGCCAGCAGCCCCCGGACCATGAACACCGGGGAGCTGTTTTTT. It is translated as CASSPRTMNTGELFF.

The table lists this clone with a few counts. Other DNA sequences of this sample code for an identical CDR3. CDR3 sequence: CASSPLQETQYF. CDR3 DNA sequence: TGTGCCAGCTCACCCCTCCAAGAGACCCAGTACTTC. This chain uses TRBV18 with TRBJ2-5, with D uncertain. Trimming stripped 3 bases from V and 1 base from J, with 3 bases between. There are 12 residues in the CDR3. Germline V lookup: CDR1 KGHSH, CDR2 LQKENI.

This clone was counted only a few times. Distinct nucleotide sequences in the sample also encode this CDR3. This sequence joins TRBV4-2 and TRBJ2-3; D uncertain. CDR1 and CDR2 from the germline V gene are LGHNA and YNFKEQ. V was clipped by 0 bases and J by 3 bases, with 1 base between them. The CDR3 is made up of 12 amino acids. CDR3 in DNA: TGTGCCAGCAGCCAAGAGACAGATACGCAGTATTTT. It is translated as CASSQETDTQYF.

This clone was counted only a few times. The gene calls are TRBV27 and TRBJ1-2; D is ambiguous. CDR1 and CDR2 from the germline V gene are MNHEY and SMNVEV (reference sequence). Between the trimmed V and J ends, which lost 3 bases and 7 bases, there was a span of 24 bases. This CDR3 is 17 amino acids long. CDR3 loop: CASSLSGGLYFVAGYTF. In DNA form, the CDR3 reads TGTGCCAGCAGTTTGTCGGGCGGTCTGTACTTTGTCGCTGGCTACACCTTC.

The rearrangement joins TRBV7-3 to TRBJ2-3, with 9 bases matching TRBD2. The CDR3 runs 16 residues. CDR1 is SGHTA, CDR2 FQGTGA, per germline. J gave up 5 bases and V 5 bases, and 11 bases lay outside the gene matches. The CDR3 DNA reads as TGTGCCAGCAGCCCAGTGGCGGGGGGGCCAATAGATACGCAGTATTTT. This sequence encodes CASSPVAGGPIDTQYF.

This rearrangement joins TRBV11-1 to TRBJ1-2, with D tentatively TRBD1 (5 bases). CDR1 is SGHAT, CDR2 FQDESV, per germline (reference sequence). The CDR3 extends over 15 amino acids. V was clipped by 4 bases and J by 4 bases, with 16 bases between them. This CDR3 reads CASSSRASGSYGYTF. CDR3 DNA: TGTGCCAGCAGCTCCAGGGCTTCTGGGAGCTATGGCTACACCTTC.

This clone was observed a few times. The rearrangement links TRBV10-3 to TRBJ2-7; D remains unclear. The CDR3 is made up of 12 amino acids. In germline, CDR1 is ENHRY, CDR2 SYGVKD. V lost 3 bases, J lost 3 bases, and 6 bases lay in between. The CDR3 region is CAISDTYYEQYF. CDR3 DNA sequence: TGTGCCATCAGTGACACCTACTACGAGCAGTACTTC.

The genes are TRBV30 and TRBJ1-6; D remains ambiguous. Germline V CDR1 and CDR2: GTSNPN, SVGIG (reference sequence). V was trimmed by 0 bases and J by 0 bases, leaving 12 bases between them. CDR3 length: 17 residues. DNA of the CDR3: TGTGCCTGGAGTGTAATGGTGCTTAGCTCCTATAATTCACCCCTCCACTTT. It specifies CAWSVMVLSSYNSPLHF.

The CDR3 region has the DNA TGTGCCAGCAGCCTGTTAAGCAATCAGCCCCAGCATTTT. Encoded protein: CASSLLSNQPQHF. The chain has TRBV7-8 and TRBJ1-5, with D unclear. Germline-derived CDR1 and CDR2 are SGHVS and FQNEAQ. V dropped 5 bases and J dropped 1 base, with 6 bases sitting between them. The CDR3 extends over 13 amino acids. The whole variable domain, remainder taken from reference TRBV7-8 and TRBJ1-5, is GAGVSQSPRYKVAKRGQDVALRCDPISGHVSLFWYQQALGQGPEFLTYFQNEAQLDKSGLPSDRFFAERPEGSVSTLKIQRTQQEDSAVYLCASSLLSNQPQHFGDGTRLSIL.

The chain has TRBV11-2 and TRBJ2-7, with D hard to call. The CDR3 totals 12 residues. Germline loops: CDR1 SGHAT, CDR2 FQNNGV. Deletions cut 6 bases from V and 6 bases from J, with 12 bases between. For the CDR3, the DNA is TGTGCCAGCAGTCCGGGCTCGGCCGAGCAGTACTTC. It encodes CASSPGSAEQYF.